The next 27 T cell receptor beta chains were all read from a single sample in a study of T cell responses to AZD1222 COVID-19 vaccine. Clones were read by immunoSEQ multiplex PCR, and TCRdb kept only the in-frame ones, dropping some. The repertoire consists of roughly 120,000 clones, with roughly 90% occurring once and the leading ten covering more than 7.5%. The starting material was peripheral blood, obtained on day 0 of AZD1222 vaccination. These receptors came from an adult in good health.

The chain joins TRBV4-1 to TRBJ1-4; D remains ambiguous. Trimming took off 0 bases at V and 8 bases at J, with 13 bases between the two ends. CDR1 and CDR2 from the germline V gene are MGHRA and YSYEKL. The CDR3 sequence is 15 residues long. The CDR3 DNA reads TGCGCCAGCAGCCAAGATGCAGGCAGGACCGAAAAACTGTTTTTT. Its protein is CASSQDAGRTEKLFF.

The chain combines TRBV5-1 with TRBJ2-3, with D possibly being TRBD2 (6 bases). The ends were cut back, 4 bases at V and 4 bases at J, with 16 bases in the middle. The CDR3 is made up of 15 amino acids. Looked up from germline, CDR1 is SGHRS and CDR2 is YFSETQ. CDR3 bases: TGCGCCAGCAGCATACTAGCTCCGGGGGCAGATACGCAGTATTTT. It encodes CASSILAPGADTQYF.

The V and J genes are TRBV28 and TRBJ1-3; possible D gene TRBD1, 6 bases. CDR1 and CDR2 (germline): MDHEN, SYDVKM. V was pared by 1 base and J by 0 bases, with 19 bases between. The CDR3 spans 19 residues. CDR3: CASSLSPGARLNSGNTIYF. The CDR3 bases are TGTGCCAGCAGTTTATCGCCGGGGGCCAGACTGAACTCTGGAAACACCATATATTTT.

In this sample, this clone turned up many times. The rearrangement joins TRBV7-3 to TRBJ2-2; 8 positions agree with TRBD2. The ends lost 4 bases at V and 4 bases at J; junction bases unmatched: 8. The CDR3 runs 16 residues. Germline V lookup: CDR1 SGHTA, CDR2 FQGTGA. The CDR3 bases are TGTGCCAGCAGCTCAATCAGCGGGAGTCGCACCGGGGAGCTGTTTTTT. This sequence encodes CASSSISGSRTGELFF. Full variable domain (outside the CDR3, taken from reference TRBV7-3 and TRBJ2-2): GAGVSQTPSNKVTEKGKYVELRCDPISGHTALYWYRQSLGQGPEFLIYFQGTGAADDSGLPNDRFFAVRPEGSVSTLKIQRTERGDSAVYLCASSSISGSRTGELFFGEGSRLTVL.

The CDR3 DNA follows: TGCGCCAGCAGCTTGGGGACAGGGAACACTGAAGCTTTCTTT. Its protein is CASSLGTGNTEAFF. The chain employs TRBV5-1 and TRBJ1-1; TRBD1 matches at 7 bases. Per the germline V gene, CDR1 is SGHRS and CDR2 is YFSETQ. V lost 0 bases, J lost 1 base, and 0 bases stayed unmatched. CDR3 length: 14 residues.

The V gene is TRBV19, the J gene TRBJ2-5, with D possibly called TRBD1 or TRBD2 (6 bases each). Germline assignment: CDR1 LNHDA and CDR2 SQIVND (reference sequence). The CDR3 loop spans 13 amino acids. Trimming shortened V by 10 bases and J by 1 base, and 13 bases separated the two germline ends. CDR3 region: CATRRGIQETQYF. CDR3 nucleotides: TGTGCCACCAGGAGGGGGATCCAAGAGACCCAGTACTTC.

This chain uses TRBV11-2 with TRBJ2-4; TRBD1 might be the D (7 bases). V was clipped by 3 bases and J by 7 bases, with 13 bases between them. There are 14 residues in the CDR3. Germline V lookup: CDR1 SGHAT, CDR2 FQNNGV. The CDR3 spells CASSLEGARNIQYF. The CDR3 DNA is TGTGCCAGCAGCTTGGAGGGGGCGAGGAACATTCAGTACTTC.

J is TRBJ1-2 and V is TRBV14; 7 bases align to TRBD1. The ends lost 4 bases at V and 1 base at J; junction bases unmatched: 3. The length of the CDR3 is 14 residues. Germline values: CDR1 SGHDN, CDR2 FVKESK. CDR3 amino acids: CASSPGQLNYGYTF. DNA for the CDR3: TGTGCCAGCAGCCCGGGACAGCTTAACTATGGCTACACCTTC.

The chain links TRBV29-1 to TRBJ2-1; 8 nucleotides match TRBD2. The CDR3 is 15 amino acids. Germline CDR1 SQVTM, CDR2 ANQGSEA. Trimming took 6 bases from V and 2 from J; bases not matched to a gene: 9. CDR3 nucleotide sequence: TGCAGCGTGTCGGGACTAGATAACCCCTACAATGAGCAGTTCTTC. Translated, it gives CSVSGLDNPYNEQFF.

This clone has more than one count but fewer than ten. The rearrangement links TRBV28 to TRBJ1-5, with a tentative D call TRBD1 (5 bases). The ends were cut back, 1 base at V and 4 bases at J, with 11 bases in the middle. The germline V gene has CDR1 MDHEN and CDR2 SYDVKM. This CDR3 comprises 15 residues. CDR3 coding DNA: TGTGCCAGCAGTTTATCCCTTGACAGAAATCAGCCCCAGCATTTT. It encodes CASSLSLDRNQPQHF.

This CDR3 reads CASSYGVRDNYGYTF. Written as DNA, the CDR3 is TGTGCCAGCAGTTACGGAGTTAGAGACAACTATGGCTACACCTTC. This chain joins TRBV6-5 and TRBJ1-2; D gene ambiguous. The CDR3 covers 15 residues. Trimming removed 2 bases from V and 2 bases from J, with 12 bases in between. In germline, CDR1 is MNHEY, CDR2 SVGAGI.

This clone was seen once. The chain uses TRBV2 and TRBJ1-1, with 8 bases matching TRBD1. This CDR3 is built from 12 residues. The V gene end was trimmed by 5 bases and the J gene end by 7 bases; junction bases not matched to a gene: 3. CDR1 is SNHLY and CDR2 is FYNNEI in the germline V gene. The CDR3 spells CASSRQGSEAFF. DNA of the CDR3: TGTGCCAGCAGTAGACAGGGGAGTGAAGCTTTCTTT. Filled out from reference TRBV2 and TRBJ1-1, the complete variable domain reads EPEVTQTPSHQVTQMGQEVILRCVPISNHLYFYWYRQILGQKVEFLVSFYNNEISEKSEIFDDQFSVERPDGSNFTLKIRSTKLEDSAMYFCASSRQGSEAFFGQGTRLTVV.

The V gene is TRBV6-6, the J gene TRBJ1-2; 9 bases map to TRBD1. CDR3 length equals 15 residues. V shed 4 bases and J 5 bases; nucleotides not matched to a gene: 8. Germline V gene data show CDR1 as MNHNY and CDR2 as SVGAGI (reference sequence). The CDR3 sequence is CASSSGTGSPYGYTF. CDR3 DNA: TGTGCCAGCAGTTCTGGGACAGGGTCCCCTTATGGCTACACCTTC.

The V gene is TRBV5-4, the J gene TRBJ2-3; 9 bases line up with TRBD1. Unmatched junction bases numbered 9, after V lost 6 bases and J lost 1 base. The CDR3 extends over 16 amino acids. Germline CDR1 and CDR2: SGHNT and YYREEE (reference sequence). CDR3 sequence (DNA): TGTGCCAGCAAGGTCGGGGGACAGGGCGGCACAGATACGCAGTATTTT. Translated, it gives CASKVGGQGGTDTQYF.

CDR3 loop: CASLGTGDPGYTF. CDR3 nucleotides: TGTGCCAGCCTCGGGACAGGGGATCCCGGCTACACCTTC. The rearrangement links TRBV6-5 to TRBJ1-2; 10 nucleotides agree with TRBD1. There are 13 residues in the CDR3. Unmatched junction bases numbered 8, after V lost 8 bases and J lost 8 bases. The germline V gene encodes CDR1 MNHEY and CDR2 SVGAGI.

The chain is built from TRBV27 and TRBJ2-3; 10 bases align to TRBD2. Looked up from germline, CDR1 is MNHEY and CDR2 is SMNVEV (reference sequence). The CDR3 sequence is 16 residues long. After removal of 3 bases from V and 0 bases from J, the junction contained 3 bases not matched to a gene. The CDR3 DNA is TGTGCCAGCAGTTTTACGGGACTAGCGAGCACAGATACGCAGTATTTT. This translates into CASSFTGLASTDTQYF.

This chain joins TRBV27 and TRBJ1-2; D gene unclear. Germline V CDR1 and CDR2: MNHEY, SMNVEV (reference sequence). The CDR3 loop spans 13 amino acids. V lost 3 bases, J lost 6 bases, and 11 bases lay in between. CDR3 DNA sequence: TGTGCCAGCAGTTTTACTGGACTTGATGGCTACACCTTC. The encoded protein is CASSFTGLDGYTF.

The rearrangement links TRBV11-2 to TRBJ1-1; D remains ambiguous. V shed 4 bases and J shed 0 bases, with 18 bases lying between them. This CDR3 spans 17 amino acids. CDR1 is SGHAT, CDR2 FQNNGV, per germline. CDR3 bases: TGTGCCAGCAGCTCTCCCCGGCAGCGAACGTTGAACACTGAAGCTTTCTTT. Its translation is CASSSPRQRTLNTEAFF.

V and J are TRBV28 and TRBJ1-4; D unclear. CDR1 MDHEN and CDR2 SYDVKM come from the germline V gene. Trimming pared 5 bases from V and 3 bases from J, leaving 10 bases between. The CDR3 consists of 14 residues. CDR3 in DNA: TGTGCCAGCAGTCCCGCGGGATCTAATGAAAAACTGTTTTTT. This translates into CASSPAGSNEKLFF.

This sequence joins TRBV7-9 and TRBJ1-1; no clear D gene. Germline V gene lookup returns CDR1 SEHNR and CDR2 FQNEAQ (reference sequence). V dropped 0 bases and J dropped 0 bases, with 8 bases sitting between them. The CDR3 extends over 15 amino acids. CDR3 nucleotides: TGTGCCAGCAGCTTAGCTTCCATGATGAACACTGAAGCTTTCTTT. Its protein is CASSLASMMNTEAFF.

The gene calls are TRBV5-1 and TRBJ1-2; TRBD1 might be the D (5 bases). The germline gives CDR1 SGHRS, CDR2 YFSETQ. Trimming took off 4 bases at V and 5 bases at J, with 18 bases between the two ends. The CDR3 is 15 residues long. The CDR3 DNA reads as TGCGCCAGCAGCCCGTGGGGCAGCCTTGAATATGGCTACACCTTC. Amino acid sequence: CASSPWGSLEYGYTF.

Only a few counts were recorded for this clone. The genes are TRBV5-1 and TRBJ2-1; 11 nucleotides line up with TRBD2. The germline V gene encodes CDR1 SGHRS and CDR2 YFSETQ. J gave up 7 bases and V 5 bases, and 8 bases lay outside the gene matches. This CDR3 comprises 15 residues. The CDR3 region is CASRTLAGAGNEQFF. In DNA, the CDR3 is TGCGCCAGCAGGACACTAGCGGGGGCAGGGAATGAGCAGTTCTTC. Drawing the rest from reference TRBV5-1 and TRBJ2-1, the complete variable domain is KAGVTQTPRYLIKTRGQQVTLSCSPISGHRSVSWYQQTPGQGLQFLFEYFSETQRNKGNFPGRFSGRQFSNSRSEMNVSTLELGDSALYLCASRTLAGAGNEQFFGPGTRLTVL.

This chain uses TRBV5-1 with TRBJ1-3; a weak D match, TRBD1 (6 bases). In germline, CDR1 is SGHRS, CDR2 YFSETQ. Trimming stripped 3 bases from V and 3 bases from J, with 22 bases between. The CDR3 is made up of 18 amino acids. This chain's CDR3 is CASSSSPTQGRGGNTIYF. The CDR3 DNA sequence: TGCGCCAGCAGCTCCAGCCCCACACAGGGAAGGGGTGGAAACACCATATATTTT.

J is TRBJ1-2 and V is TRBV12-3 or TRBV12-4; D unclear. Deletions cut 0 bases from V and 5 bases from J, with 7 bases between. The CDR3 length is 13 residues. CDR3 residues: CASSLAAEYGYTF. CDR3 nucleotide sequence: TGTGCCAGCAGTTTAGCGGCTGAATATGGCTACACCTTC.

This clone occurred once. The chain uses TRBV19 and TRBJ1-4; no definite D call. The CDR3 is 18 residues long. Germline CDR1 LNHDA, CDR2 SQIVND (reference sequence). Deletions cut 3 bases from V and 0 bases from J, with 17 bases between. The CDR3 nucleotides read TGTGCCAGTAGTATTGATTTAGGGCACCGAACAACTAATGAAAAACTGTTTTTT. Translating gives CASSIDLGHRTTNEKLFF. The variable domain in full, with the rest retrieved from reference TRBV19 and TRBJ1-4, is DGGITQSPKYLFRKEGQNVTLSCEQNLNHDAMYWYRQDPGQGLRLIYYSQIVNDFQKGDIAEGYSVSREKKESFPLTVTSAQKNPTAFYLCASSIDLGHRTTNEKLFFGSGTQLSVL.

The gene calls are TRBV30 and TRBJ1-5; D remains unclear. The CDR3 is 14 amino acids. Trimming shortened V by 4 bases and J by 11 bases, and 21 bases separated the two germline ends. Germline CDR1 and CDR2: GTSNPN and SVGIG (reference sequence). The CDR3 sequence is CAWTSGQSLESQHF. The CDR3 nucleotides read TGTGCCTGGACGTCGGGTCAGAGCCTAGAGTCCCAGCATTTT.

The DNA of the CDR3 is TGTGCCAGCAGTTTCAGGACAGGGTACGAGCAGTACTTC. Translated: CASSFRTGYEQYF. The V gene is TRBV12-3 or TRBV12-4, the J gene TRBJ2-7; 8 nucleotides line up with TRBD1. This CDR3 has 13 amino acids. The V segment lost 3 bases and the J segment 4 bases; nucleotides outside the gene matches: 2.